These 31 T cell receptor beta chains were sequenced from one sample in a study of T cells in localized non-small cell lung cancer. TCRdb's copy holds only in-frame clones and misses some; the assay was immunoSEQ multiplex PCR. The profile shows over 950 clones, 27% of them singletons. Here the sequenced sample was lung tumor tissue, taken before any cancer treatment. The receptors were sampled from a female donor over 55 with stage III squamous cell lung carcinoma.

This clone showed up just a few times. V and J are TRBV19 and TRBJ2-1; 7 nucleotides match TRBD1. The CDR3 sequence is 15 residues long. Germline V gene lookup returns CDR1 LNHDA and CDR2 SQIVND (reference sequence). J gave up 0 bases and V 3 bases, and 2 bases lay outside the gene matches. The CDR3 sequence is CASSIRQGSYNEQFF. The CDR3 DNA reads TGTGCCAGTAGTATCCGACAGGGCTCCTACAATGAGCAGTTCTTC.

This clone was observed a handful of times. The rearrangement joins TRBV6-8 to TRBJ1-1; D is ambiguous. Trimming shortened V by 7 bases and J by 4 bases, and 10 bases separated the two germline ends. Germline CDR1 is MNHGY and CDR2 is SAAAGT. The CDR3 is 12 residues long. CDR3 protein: CASTNTGTEAFF. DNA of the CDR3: TGTGCCAGCACCAATACGGGCACTGAAGCTTTCTTT.

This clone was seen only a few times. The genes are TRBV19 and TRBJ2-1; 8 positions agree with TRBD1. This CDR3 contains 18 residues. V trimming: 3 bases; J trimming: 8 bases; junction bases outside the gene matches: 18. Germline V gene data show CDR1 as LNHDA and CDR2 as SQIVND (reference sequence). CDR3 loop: CASSIRVPGTGERYEQFF. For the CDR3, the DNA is TGTGCCAGTAGTATTAGGGTTCCCGGGACAGGAGAGCGGTATGAGCAGTTCTTC.

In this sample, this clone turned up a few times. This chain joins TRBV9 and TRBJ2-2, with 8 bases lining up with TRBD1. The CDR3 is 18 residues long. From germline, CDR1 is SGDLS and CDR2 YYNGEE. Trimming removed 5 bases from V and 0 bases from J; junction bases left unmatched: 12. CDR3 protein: CASSVSRDRPSNTGELFF. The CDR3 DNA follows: TGTGCCAGCAGTGTATCCCGGGACAGGCCGTCGAACACCGGGGAGCTGTTTTTT.

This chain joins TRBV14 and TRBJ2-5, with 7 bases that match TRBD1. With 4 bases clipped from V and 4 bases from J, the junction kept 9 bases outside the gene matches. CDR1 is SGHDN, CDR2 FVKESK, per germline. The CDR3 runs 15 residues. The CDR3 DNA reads TGTGCCAGCAGCCCCCTCAGGGGGTCACGAGAGACCCAGTACTTC. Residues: CASSPLRGSRETQYF.

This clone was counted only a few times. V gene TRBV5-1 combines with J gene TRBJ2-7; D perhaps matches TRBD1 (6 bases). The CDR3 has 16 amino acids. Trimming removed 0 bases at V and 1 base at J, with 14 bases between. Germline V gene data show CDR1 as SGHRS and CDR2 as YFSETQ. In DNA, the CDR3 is TGCGCCAGCAGCTTGGAGCCAGGGACACCGTCCTACGAGCAGTACTTC. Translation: CASSLEPGTPSYEQYF. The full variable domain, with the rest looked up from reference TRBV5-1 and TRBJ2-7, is KAGVTQTPRYLIKTRGQQVTLSCSPISGHRSVSWYQQTPGQGLQFLFEYFSETQRNKGNFPGRFSGRQFSNSRSEMNVSTLELGDSALYLCASSLEPGTPSYEQYFGPGTRLTVT.

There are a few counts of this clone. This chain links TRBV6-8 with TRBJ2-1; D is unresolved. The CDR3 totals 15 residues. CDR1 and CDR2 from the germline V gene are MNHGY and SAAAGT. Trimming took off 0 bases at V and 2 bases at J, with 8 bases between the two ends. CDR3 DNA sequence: TGTGCCAGCAGTTACTCAATTTATGCCTACAATGAGCAGTTCTTC. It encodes CASSYSIYAYNEQFF.

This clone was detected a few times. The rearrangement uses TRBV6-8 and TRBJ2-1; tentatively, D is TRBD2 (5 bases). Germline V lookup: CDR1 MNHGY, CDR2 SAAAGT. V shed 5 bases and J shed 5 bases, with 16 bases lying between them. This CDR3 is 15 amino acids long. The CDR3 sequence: CASSDGERDHNEQFF. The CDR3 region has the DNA TGTGCCAGCAGTGACGGAGAACGGGATCACAATGAGCAGTTCTTC.

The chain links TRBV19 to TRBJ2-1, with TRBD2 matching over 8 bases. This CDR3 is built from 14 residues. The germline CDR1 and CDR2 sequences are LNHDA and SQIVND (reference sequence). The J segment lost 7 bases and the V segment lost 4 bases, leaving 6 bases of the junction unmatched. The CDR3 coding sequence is TGTGCCAGTAGTAACCGGGGGGGCCAGAATGAGCAGTTCTTC. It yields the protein CASSNRGGQNEQFF.

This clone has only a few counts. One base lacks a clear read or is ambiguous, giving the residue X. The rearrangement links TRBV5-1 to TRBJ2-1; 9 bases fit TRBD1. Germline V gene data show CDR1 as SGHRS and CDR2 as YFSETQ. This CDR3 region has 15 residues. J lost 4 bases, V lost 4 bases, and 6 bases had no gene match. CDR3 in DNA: TGCGCCAGCAGCCCGGGACAGGGKACTTACAATGAGCAGTTCTTC. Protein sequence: CASSPGQXTYNEQFF. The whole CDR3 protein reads CASSPGQGTYNEQFF.

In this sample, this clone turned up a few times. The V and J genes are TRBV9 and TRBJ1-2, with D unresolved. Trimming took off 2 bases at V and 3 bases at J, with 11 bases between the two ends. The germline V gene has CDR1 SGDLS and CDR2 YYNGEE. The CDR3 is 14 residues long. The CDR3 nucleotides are TGTGCCAGCAGCGTGAGTAGAAGGGACTATGGCTACACCTTC. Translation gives CASSVSRRDYGYTF. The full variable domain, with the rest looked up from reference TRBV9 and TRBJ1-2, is DSGVTQTPKHLITATGQRVTLRCSPRSGDLSVYWYQQSLDQGLQFLIQYYNGEERAKGNILERFSAQQFPDLHSELNLSSLELGDSALYFCASSVSRRDYGYTFGSGTRLTVV.

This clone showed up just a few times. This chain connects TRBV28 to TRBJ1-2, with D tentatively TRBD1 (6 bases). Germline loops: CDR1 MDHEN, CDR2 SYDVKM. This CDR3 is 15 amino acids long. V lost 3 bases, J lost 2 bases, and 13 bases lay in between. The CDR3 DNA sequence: TGTGCCAGCAGTTTGACGGGGGGGCAAAACTATGGCTACACCTTC. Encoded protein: CASSLTGGQNYGYTF.

The chain's CDR3 is CASISMGDTEAFF. The CDR3 DNA reads TGTGCCAGCATTTCCATGGGGGACACTGAAGCTTTCTTT. This sequence joins TRBV28 and TRBJ1-1; D is perhaps TRBD1 (5 bases). The CDR3 length is 13 residues. V lost 7 bases, J lost 3 bases, and 12 bases lay in between. Germline V gives CDR1 MDHEN, CDR2 SYDVKM.

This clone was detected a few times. The DNA of the CDR3 is TGTGCCAGCAGTGAGGACAGGGTGAGCACTGAAGCTTTCTTT. It encodes CASSEDRVSTEAFF. V gene TRBV28 combines with J gene TRBJ1-1; 8 bases agree with TRBD1. Germline V gene sequence: CDR1 MDHEN, CDR2 SYDVKM. Trimming at V came to 5 bases and at J to 4 bases, leaving 6 bases not matched to a gene. The CDR3 length is 14 residues. The variable domain in full, completed from reference TRBV28 and TRBJ1-1, reads DVKVTQSSRYLVKRTGEKVFLECVQDMDHENMFWYRQDPGLGLRLIYFSYDVKMKEKGDIPEGYSVSREKKERFSLILESASTNQTSMYLCASSEDRVSTEAFFGQGTRLTVV.

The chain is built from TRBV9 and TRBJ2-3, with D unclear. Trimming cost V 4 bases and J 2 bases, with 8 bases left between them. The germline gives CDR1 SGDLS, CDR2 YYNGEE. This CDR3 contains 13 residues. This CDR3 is CASSLQHTDTQYF. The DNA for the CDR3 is TGTGCCAGCAGCCTGCAGCACACAGATACGCAGTATTTT.

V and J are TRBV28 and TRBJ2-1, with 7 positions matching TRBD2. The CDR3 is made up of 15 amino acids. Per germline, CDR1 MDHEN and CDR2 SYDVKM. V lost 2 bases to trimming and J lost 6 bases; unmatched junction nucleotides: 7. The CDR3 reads CASSLRSGKGNEQFF. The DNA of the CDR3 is TGTGCCAGCAGTTTAAGAAGCGGGAAAGGCAATGAGCAGTTCTTC.

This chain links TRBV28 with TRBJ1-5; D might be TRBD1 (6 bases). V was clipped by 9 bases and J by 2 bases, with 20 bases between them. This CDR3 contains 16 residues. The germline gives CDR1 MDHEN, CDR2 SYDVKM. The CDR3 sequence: CASLPFRGTGNQPQHF. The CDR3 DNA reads TGTGCCAGTTTACCCTTCAGGGGAACCGGCAATCAGCCCCAGCATTTT.

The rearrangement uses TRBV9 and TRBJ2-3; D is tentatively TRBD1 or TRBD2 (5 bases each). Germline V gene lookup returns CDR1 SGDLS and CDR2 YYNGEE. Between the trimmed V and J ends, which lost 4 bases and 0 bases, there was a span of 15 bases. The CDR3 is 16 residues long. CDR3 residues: CASSQGVSFSTDTQYF. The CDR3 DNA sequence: TGTGCCAGCAGCCAGGGAGTATCTTTTAGCACAGATACGCAGTATTTT.

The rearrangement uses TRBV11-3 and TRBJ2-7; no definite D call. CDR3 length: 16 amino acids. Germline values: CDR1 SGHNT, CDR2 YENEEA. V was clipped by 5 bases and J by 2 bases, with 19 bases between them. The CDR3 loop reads CASSQRSAPGAYEQYF. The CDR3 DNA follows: TGTGCCAGCAGCCAAAGGTCGGCGCCTGGTGCCTACGAGCAGTACTTC.

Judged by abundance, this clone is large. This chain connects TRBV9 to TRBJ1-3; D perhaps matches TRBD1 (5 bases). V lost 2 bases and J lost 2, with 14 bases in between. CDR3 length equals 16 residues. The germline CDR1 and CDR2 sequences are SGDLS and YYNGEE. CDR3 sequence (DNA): TGTGCCAGCAGCGTGGCGGACATGGGGCCTGGAAACACCATATATTTT. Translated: CASSVADMGPGNTIYF.

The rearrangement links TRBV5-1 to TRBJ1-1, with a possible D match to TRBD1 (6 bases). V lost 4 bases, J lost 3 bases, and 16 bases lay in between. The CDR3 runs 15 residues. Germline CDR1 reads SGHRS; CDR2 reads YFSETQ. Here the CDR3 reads CASSRSTGSDTEAFF. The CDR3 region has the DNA TGCGCCAGCAGCCGTAGCACAGGGTCCGACACTGAAGCTTTCTTT.

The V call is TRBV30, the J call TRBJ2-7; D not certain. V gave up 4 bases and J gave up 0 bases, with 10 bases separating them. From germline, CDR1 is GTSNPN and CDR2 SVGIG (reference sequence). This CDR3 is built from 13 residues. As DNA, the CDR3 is TGTGCCTGGAAGGGCAGGACCTCCTACGAGCAGTACTTC. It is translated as CAWKGRTSYEQYF.

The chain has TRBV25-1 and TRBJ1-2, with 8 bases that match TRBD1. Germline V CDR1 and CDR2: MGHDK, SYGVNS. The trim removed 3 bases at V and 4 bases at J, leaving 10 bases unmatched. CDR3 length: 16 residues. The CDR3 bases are TGTGCCAGCAGTGACAATTCGGGGACAGGTTCCTATGGCTACACCTTC. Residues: CASSDNSGTGSYGYTF.

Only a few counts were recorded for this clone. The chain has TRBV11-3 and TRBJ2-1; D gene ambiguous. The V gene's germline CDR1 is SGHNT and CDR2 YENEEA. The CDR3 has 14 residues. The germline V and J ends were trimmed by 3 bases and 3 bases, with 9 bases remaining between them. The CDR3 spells CASSLSGLYNEQFF. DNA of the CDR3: TGTGCCAGCAGCTTGTCTGGGCTCTACAATGAGCAGTTCTTC. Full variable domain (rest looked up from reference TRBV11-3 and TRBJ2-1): EAGVVQSPRYKIIEKKQPVAFWCNPISGHNTLYWYLQNLGQGPELLIRYENEEAVDDSQLPKDRFSAERLKGVDSTLKIQPAELGDSAVYLCASSLSGLYNEQFFGPGTRLTVL.

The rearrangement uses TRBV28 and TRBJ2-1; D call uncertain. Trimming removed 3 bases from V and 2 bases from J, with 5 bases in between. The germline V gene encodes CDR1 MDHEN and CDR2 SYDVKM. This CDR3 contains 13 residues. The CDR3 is CASSLVPYNEQFF. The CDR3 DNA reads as TGTGCCAGCAGTTTGGTCCCCTACAATGAGCAGTTCTTC.

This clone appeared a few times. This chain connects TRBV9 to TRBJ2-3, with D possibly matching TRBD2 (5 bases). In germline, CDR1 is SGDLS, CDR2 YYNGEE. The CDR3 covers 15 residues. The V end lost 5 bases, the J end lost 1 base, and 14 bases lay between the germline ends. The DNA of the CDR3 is TGTGCCAGCAGTGAGAGAGGGTCCGGCACAGATACGCAGTATTTT. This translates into CASSERGSGTDTQYF.

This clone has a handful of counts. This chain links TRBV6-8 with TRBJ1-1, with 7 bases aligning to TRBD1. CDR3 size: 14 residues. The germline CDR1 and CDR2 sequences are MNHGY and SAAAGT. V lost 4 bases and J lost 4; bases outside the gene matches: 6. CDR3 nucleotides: TGTGCCAGCAGTTCCATCAGGGACAGCACTGAAGCTTTCTTT. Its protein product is CASSSIRDSTEAFF.

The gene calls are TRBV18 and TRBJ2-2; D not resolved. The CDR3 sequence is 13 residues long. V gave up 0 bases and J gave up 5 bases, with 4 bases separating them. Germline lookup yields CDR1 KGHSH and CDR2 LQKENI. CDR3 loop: CASSPPRTGELFF. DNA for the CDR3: TGTGCCAGCTCACCACCAAGGACCGGGGAGCTGTTTTTT.

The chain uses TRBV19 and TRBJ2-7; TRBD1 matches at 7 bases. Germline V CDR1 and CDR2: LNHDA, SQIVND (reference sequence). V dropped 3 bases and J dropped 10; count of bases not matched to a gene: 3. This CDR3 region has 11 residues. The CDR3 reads CASSIGDSQYF. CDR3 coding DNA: TGTGCCAGTAGTATCGGGGACAGCCAGTACTTC.

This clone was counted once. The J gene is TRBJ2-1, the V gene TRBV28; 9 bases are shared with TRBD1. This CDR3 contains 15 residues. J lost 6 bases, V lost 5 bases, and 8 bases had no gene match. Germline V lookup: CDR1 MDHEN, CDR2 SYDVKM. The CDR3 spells CASSLQGARLNEQFF. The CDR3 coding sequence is TGTGCCAGCAGTCTACAGGGGGCGCGTCTCAATGAGCAGTTCTTC.

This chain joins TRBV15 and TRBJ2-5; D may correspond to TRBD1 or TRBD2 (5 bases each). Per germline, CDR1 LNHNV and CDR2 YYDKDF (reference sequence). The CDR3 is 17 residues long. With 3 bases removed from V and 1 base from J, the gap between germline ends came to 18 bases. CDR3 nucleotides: TGTGCCACCAGCAGGGGGGATGGGCTGAACCTCCAAGAGACCCAGTACTTC. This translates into CATSRGDGLNLQETQYF. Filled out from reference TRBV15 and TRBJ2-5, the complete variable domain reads DAMVIQNPRYQVTQFGKPVTLSCSQTLNHNVMYWYQQKSSQAPKLLFHYYDKDFNNEADTPDNFQSRRPNTSFCFLDIRSPGLGDTAMYLCATSRGDGLNLQETQYFGPGTRLLVL.